This T cell receptor beta chain is from a study of blood T cell repertoires in COVID-19. Study-level background: From the United States, Italy and Spain came samples of acute and convalescent COVID-19. Sample material is recorded as cDNA or gDNA derived from T cells, B-cell-depleted T cells, or PBMCs.

In the original workflow: Quantification of nucleated cells was approximated via reference gene primer amplification. Clones were read by immunoSEQ multiplex PCR, and TCRdb kept only the in-frame ones, dropping some. That table supplies the V and J calls and clone size; D and trimming were determined from the DNA. The data contain a few hundred thousand clones, 80% to 90% of them singletons. Each participant's cohort was designated according to participant-reported clinical history. Germline assignment: CDR1 MNHEY and CDR2 SMNVEV (reference sequence). The CDR3 covers 15 residues. The J segment lost 3 bases and the V segment lost 4 bases, leaving 4 bases of the junction unmatched.

Material for sequencing was PBMCs or T cells enriched from blood (not recorded which). The rearrangement joins TRBV27 to TRBJ2-1; 9 bases are a match to TRBD2. The receptor was derived from a man aged 25-40 years who had recovered from COVID-19. CDR3 sequence reads: CASSSPTSGYNEQFF. The CDR3 coding sequence is TGTGCCAGCAGTTCCCCGACTAGCGGCTACAATGAGCAGTTCTTC.